This T cell receptor beta chain was profiled in a study of T cell responses to AZD1222 COVID-19 vaccine. This clone was observed a single time. Produced via immunoSEQ multiplex PCR; TCRdb's table is partial and in-frame only. The sample has 90,000 to 150,000 clones, 70% to 90% seen once. The receptor comes from an adult in good health. The specimen was peripheral blood, collected on day 0 of AZD1222 vaccination.

CDR3 coding DNA: TGTGCCACCAGTGACCCGTCTAGCGGGGCCCTCCAAGAGACCCAGTACTTC. Amino acids: CATSDPSSGALQETQYF. This sequence joins TRBV24-1 and TRBJ2-5, with 9 bases fitting TRBD2. CDR3 length: 17 amino acids. Looked up from germline, CDR1 is KGHDR and CDR2 is SFDVKD. V dropped 4 bases and J dropped 1; count of bases not matched to a gene: 9.